One sample yielded the 14 T cell receptor beta chains listed below, sequenced in a study of T cells in Graves' hyperthyroidism and ophthalmopathy. RNA transcripts provided the source from which TCR beta CDR3 regions were amplified. Initially, a first-round RT-PCR of the TCR CDR3 employed the HTBI primer set. TCRdb fed the multiplex PCR reads into MiXCR, producing one record per CDR3 protein. The profile shows some 760,000 distinct CDR3 sequences, around 13% of them singletons. The specimen was blood. The receptors originated from a young woman with Graves' hyperthyroidism.

Ten or more counts support this clonotype. The V call is TRBV6-1, the J call TRBJ1-1, with D maybe TRBD1 (6 bases). Germline CDR1 is MNHNS and CDR2 is SASEGT. With 4 bases removed from V and 13 bases from J, the gap between germline ends came to 22 bases. This CDR3 is 14 amino acids long. The CDR3 DNA sequence: TGTGCCAGCAGTGGGACAGCAGGGACGAACGAGGGTTTCTTT. It codes for CASSGTAGTNEGFF.

As to this clonotype: This may come from a read error, since a much larger clone is one base off. The chain uses TRBV7-3 and TRBJ2-7; 9 nucleotides align to TRBD1. The CDR3 runs 15 residues. CDR1 and CDR2 (germline): SGHTA, FQGTGA. V was pared by 2 bases and J by 0 bases, with 2 bases of the junction left unmatched. Written as DNA, the CDR3 is TGTGCCAGCAGCTTAGGGACAGGGACCTCCTACGAGCAGTACTTC. Amino acids: CASSLGTGTSYEQYF.

This rearrangement joins TRBV27 to TRBJ1-4; TRBD1 aligns across 9 bases. The germline V gene has CDR1 MNHEY and CDR2 SMNVEV (reference sequence). The trim removed 5 bases at V and 3 bases at J, leaving 19 bases unmatched. This CDR3 has 20 amino acids. The CDR3 DNA sequence: TGTGCCAGCAGTCACCTGGTAGCGACAGGGGGAAAGAGTCCTAATGAAAAACTGTTTTTT. It yields the protein CASSHLVATGGKSPNEKLFF.

This chain connects TRBV20-1 to TRBJ2-3; TRBD1 aligns across 8 bases. Germline CDR1 is DFQATT and CDR2 is SNEGSKA (reference sequence). This CDR3 region has 14 residues. The V gene end was trimmed by 6 bases and the J gene end by 3 bases; junction bases not matched to a gene: 8. The CDR3 DNA reads TGCAGTGCCAAAACCAGGGGGCCGACAGATACGCAGTATTTT. This codes for CSAKTRGPTDTQYF.

This clonotype came up a few times. The V and J genes are TRBV7-9 and TRBJ2-2; the match to TRBD2 covers 7 bases. The CDR3 is 17 residues long. V lost 5 bases and J lost 0; bases outside the gene matches: 9. CDR1 SEHNR and CDR2 FQNEAQ come from the germline V gene (reference sequence). CDR3 bases: TGTGCCAGCAGCCCAATCCGGACTAGGACGAACACCGGGGAGCTGTTTTTT. It encodes CASSPIRTRTNTGELFF.

This clonotype was detected many times. In DNA form, the CDR3 reads TGTGCCAGCAGCCAGGGATCAACTAATGAAAAACTGTTTTTT. This gives the protein CASSQGSTNEKLFF. The chain has TRBV7-2 and TRBJ1-4; D is possibly TRBD1 (5 bases). CDR1 SGHTA and CDR2 FQGNSA come from the germline V gene. The CDR3 spans 14 residues. Trimming stripped 5 bases from V and 0 bases from J, with 7 bases between. The full variable domain, completed using reference TRBV7-2 and TRBJ1-4, is GAGVSQSPSNKVTEKGKDVELRCDPISGHTALYWYRQSLGQGLEFLIYFQGNSAPDKSGLPSDRFSAERTGGSVSTLTIQRTQQEDSAVYLCASSQGSTNEKLFFGSGTQLSVL.

Many counts were recorded for this clonotype. This chain uses TRBV27 with TRBJ2-3; 7 nucleotides align to TRBD2. In germline, CDR1 is MNHEY, CDR2 SMNVEV (reference sequence). Trimming removed 5 bases from V and 3 bases from J; junction bases left unmatched: 8. This CDR3 has 15 amino acids. This CDR3 reads CASSPELLATDTQYF. The CDR3 DNA follows: TGTGCCAGCAGTCCCGAACTACTAGCGACAGATACGCAGTATTTT.

Many counts were recorded for this clonotype. The gene calls are TRBV4-3 and TRBJ1-1; weak D call: TRBD1 (6 bases). Between the trimmed V and J ends, which lost 1 base and 0 bases, there was a span of 9 bases. The CDR3 has 15 amino acids. Looked up from germline, CDR1 is LGHNA and CDR2 is YSLEER. CDR3: CASSQGTAMNTEAFF. DNA for the CDR3: TGCGCCAGCAGCCAAGGGACAGCCATGAACACTGAAGCTTTCTTT.

This clonotype was counted at least ten times. Here the CDR3 DNA reads TGTGCCAGCAGCCAAGATAGAGCCTACAATGAGCAGTTCTTC. It codes for CASSQDRAYNEQFF. The chain couples TRBV14 to TRBJ2-1, with D unclear. CDR3 length equals 14 residues. Trimming shortened V by 0 bases and J by 2 bases, and 5 bases separated the two germline ends. The V gene's germline CDR1 is SGHDN and CDR2 FVKESK.

This clonotype appeared many times. The V call is TRBV27, the J call TRBJ2-1; possibly TRBD1 or TRBD2 for D (6 bases each). The CDR3 runs 15 residues. V was clipped by 1 base and J by 6 bases, with 13 bases between them. The V gene's germline CDR1 is MNHEY and CDR2 SMNVEV (reference sequence). The CDR3 DNA sequence: TGTGCCAGCAGTTTATACGAGGGGGGAGGCAATGAGCAGTTCTTC. Translating gives CASSLYEGGGNEQFF.

The rearrangement uses TRBV4-2 and TRBJ1-2; TRBD1 matches 7 bases. Trimming at V came to 1 base and at J to 6 bases, leaving 2 bases not matched to a gene. This CDR3 contains 13 residues. The germline V gene encodes CDR1 LGHNA and CDR2 YNFKEQ. The CDR3 sequence is CASSQATGDGYTF. The CDR3 coding sequence is TGTGCCAGCAGCCAAGCTACAGGGGATGGCTACACCTTC.

This clonotype was recorded a few times. This chain uses TRBV7-9 with TRBJ1-1, with no clear D. The CDR3 totals 14 residues. The germline gives CDR1 SEHNR, CDR2 FQNEAQ (reference sequence). With 3 bases removed from V and 0 bases from J, the gap between germline ends came to 8 bases. The CDR3 region is CASSFMDMNTEAFF. CDR3 sequence (DNA): TGTGCCAGCAGCTTTATGGATATGAACACTGAAGCTTTCTTT.

This clonotype has a count of ten or more. The chain is built from TRBV11-2 and TRBJ1-2; TRBD1 agrees at 7 bases. The germline CDR1 and CDR2 sequences are SGHAT and FQNNGV. The CDR3 is 14 amino acids. J was trimmed by 6 bases and V by 4 bases; bases with no gene match: 8. The CDR3 coding sequence is TGTGCCAGCAGCTACCTGACAGGGTCCAATGGCTACACCTTC. This encodes CASSYLTGSNGYTF.

This clonotype was observed at least ten times. V is TRBV7-9 and J is TRBJ2-1; 7 positions agree with TRBD1. Looked up from germline, CDR1 is SEHNR and CDR2 is FQNEAQ (reference sequence). V was clipped by 5 bases and J by 3 bases; unmatched bases: 7. The CDR3 has 15 amino acids. CDR3 in amino acids: CASSPGTDLYNEQFF. Written as DNA, the CDR3 is TGTGCCAGCAGCCCCGGGACAGATCTCTACAATGAGCAGTTCTTC.